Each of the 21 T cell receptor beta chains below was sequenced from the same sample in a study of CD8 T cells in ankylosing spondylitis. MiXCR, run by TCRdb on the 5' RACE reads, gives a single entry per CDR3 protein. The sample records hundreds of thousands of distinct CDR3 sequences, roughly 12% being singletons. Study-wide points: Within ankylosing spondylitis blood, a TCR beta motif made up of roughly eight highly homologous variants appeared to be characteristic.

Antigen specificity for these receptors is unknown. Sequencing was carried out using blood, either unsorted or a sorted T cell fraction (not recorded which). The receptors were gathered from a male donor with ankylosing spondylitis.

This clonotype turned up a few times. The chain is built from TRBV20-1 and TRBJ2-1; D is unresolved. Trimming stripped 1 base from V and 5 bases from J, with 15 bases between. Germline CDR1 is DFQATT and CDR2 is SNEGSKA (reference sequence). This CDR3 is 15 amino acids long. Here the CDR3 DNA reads TGCAGTGCTAGAGGGGGTTTATGGACCCACAATGAGCAGTTCTTC. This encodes CSARGGLWTHNEQFF.

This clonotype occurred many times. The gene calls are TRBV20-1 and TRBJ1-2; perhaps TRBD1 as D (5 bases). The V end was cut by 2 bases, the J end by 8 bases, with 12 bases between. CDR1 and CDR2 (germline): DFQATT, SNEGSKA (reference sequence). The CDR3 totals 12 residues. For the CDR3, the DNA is TGCAGTGCTAGACAGGTCGGGGACGGCTACACCTTC. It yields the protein CSARQVGDGYTF.

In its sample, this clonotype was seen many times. The CDR3 DNA follows: TGCGCCAGCAGCCCCGCCGGCCAAAAAGAGACCCAGTACTTC. Protein sequence: CASSPAGQKETQYF. The gene calls are TRBV5-1 and TRBJ2-5; D remains ambiguous. V shed 4 bases and J shed 3 bases, with 13 bases lying between them. The CDR3 totals 14 residues. CDR1 SGHRS and CDR2 YFSETQ come from the germline V gene.

CDR3 residues: CASSLGGDTRSPYEQYF. In nucleotides, the CDR3 is TGCGCCAGCAGCTTGGGAGGGGACACTCGATCCCCATACGAGCAGTACTTC. The genes are TRBV5-1 and TRBJ2-7; a possible D gene is TRBD1 (6 bases). The germline V gene encodes CDR1 SGHRS and CDR2 YFSETQ. This CDR3 comprises 17 residues. With 0 bases removed from V and 4 bases from J, the gap between germline ends came to 20 bases.

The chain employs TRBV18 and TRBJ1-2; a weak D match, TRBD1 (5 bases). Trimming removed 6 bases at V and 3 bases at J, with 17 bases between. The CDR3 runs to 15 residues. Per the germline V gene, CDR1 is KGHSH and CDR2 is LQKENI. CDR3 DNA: TGTGCCAGCTCCCCCCAGGGCCTGGGGGACTATGGCTACACCTTC. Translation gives CASSPQGLGDYGYTF.

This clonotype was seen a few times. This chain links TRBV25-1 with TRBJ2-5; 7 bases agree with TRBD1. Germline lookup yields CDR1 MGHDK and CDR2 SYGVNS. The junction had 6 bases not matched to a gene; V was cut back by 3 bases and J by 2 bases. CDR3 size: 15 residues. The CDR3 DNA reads TGTGCCAGCAGTGACGGACAGGTTATGCAAGAGACCCAGTACTTC. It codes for CASSDGQVMQETQYF.

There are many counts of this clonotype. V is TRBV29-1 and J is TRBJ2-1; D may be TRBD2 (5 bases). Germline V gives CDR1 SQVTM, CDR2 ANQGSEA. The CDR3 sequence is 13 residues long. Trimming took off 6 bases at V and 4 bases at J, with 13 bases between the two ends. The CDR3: CSVFRGWYNEQFF. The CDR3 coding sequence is TGCAGCGTCTTCCGCGGGTGGTACAATGAGCAGTTCTTC.

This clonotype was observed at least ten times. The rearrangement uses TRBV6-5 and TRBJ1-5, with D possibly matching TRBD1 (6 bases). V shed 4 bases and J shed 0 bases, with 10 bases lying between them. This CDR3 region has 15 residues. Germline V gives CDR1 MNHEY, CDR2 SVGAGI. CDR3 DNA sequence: TGTGCCAGCAGTTTCGACAGGCGTAGCAATCAGCCCCAGCATTTT. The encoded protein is CASSFDRRSNQPQHF.

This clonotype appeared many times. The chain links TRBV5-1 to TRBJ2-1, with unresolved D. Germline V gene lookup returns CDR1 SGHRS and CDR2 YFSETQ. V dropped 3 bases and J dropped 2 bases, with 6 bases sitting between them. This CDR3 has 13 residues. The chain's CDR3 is CASSSDPYNEQFF. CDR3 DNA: TGCGCCAGCAGCTCCGATCCCTACAATGAGCAGTTCTTC.

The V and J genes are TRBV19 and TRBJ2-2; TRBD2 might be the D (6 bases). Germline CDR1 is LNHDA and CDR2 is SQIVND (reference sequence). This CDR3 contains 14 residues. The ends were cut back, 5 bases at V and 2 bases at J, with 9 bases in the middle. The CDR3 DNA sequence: TGTGCCAGTAGTGCGGGACCCAACACCGGGGAGCTGTTTTTT. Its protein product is CASSAGPNTGELFF.

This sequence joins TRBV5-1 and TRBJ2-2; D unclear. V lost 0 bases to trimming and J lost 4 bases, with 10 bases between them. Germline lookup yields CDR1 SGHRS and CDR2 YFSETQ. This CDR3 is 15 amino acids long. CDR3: CASSLERFGTGELFF. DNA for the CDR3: TGCGCCAGCAGCTTGGAGCGCTTTGGCACCGGGGAGCTGTTTTTT.

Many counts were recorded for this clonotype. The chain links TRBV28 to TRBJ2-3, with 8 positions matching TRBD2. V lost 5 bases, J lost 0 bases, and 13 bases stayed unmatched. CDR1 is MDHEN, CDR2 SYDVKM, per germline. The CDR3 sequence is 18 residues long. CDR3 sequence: CASSTSISIAGSTDTQYF. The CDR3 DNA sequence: TGTGCCAGCAGTACTTCCATTTCGATAGCGGGGAGCACAGATACGCAGTATTTT.

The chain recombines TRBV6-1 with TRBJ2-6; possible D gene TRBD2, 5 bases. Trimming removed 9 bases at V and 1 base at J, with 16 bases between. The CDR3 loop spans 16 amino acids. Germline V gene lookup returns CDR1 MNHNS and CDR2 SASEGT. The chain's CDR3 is CASTRSGTSGANVLTF. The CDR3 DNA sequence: TGTGCCAGTACCAGGAGCGGAACTTCTGGGGCCAACGTCCTGACTTTC.

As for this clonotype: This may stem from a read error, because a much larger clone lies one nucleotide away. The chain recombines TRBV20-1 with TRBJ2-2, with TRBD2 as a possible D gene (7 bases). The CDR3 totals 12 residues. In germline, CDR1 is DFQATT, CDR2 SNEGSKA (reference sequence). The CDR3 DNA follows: TGCAGTGCTCCGGGGGGCGCCGGGGAGCTGTTATTT. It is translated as CSAPGGAGELLF.

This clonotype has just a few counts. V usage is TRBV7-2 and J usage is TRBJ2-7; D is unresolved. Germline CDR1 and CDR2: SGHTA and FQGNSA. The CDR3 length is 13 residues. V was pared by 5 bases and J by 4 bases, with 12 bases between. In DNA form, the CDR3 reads TGTGCCAGCAGCGTTAGGTCCGCGTACGAGCAGTACTTC. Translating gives CASSVRSAYEQYF.

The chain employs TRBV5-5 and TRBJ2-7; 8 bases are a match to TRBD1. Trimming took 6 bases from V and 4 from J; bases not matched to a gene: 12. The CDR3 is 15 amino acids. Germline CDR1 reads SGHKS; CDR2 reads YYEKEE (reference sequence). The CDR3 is CASTTRTGLPYEQYF. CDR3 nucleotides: TGTGCCAGCACCACCCGGACAGGGCTTCCTTACGAGCAGTACTTC.

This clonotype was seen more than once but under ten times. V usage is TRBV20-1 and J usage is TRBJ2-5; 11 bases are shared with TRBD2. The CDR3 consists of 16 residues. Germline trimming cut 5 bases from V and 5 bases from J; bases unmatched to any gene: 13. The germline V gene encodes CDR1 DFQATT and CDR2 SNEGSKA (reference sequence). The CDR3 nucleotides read TGCAGTGCTCCTAACCCGAGACTAGCGGGGCAGGAGACCCAGTACTTC. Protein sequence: CSAPNPRLAGQETQYF.

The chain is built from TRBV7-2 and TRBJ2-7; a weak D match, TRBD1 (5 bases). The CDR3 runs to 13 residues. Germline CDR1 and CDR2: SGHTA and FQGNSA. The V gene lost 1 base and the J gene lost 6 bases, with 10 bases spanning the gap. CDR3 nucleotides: TGTGCCAGCAGCTTAGAACAGGTTCGCGAGCAGTACTTC. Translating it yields CASSLEQVREQYF.

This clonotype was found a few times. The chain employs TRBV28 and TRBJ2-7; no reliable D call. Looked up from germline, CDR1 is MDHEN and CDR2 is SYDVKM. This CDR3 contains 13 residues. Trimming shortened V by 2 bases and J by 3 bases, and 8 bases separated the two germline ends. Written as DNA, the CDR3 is TGTGCCAGCAGTTTAAGGCTTGGCTACGAGCAGTACTTC. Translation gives CASSLRLGYEQYF.

CDR3 in DNA: TGCAGTGCTAGTCCGGTCTTGGGGCACGAGACCCAGTACTTC. Its protein product is CSASPVLGHETQYF. The rearrangement uses TRBV20-1 and TRBJ2-5, with a tentative D call TRBD1 (5 bases). The length of the CDR3 is 14 residues. V was trimmed by 3 bases and J by 5 bases, leaving 16 bases between them. Germline V gene data show CDR1 as DFQATT and CDR2 as SNEGSKA (reference sequence).

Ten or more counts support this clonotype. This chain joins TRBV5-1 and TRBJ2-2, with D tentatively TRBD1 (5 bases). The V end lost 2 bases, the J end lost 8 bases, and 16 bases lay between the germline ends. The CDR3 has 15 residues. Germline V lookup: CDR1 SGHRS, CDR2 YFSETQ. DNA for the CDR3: TGCGCCAGCAGCTTTGGTCAGCAGGGCCAAGGGGAGCTGTTTTTT. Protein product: CASSFGQQGQGELFF. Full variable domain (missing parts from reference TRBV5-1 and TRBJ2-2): KAGVTQTPRYLIKTRGQQVTLSCSPISGHRSVSWYQQTPGQGLQFLFEYFSETQRNKGNFPGRFSGRQFSNSRSEMNVSTLELGDSALYLCASSFGQQGQGELFFGEGSRLTVL.